This passage covers 15 T cell receptor beta chains from one sample sequenced in a study of identical twins. TCRdb reprocessed the 5' RACE reads with MiXCR, giving one entry per CDR3 protein. The repertoire has more than 1.5 million distinct CDR3 sequences, under 35% of them found once; the top ten carry roughly 0.3%. Sequencing used cord blood. The receptors derive from a newborn girl in good health.

The chain uses TRBV19 and TRBJ1-5; D is perhaps TRBD1 (5 bases). V gave up 11 bases and J gave up 1 base, with 9 bases separating them. Germline V gives CDR1 LNHDA, CDR2 SQIVND (reference sequence). The CDR3 extends over 12 amino acids. CDR3 sequence reads: CAAGFSNQPQHF. In nucleotides, the CDR3 is TGTGCCGCAGGGTTCAGCAATCAGCCCCAGCATTTT.

This rearrangement joins TRBV5-1 to TRBJ1-1; D is uncertain. Germline V gene lookup returns CDR1 SGHRS and CDR2 YFSETQ. Between the trimmed V and J ends, which lost 4 bases and 6 bases, there was a span of 19 bases. The CDR3 covers 15 residues. The CDR3: CASSQTHSVGAEAFF. The CDR3 DNA sequence: TGCGCCAGCAGCCAAACCCATAGTGTCGGCGCTGAAGCTTTCTTT.

The V gene is TRBV15, the J gene TRBJ1-1; TRBD1 aligns across 10 bases. CDR3 size: 16 residues. The germline V gene encodes CDR1 LNHNV and CDR2 YYDKDF (reference sequence). V lost 1 base and J lost 2; bases outside the gene matches: 4. The CDR3 loop is CATSRARTGGNTEAFF. The CDR3 coding sequence is TGTGCCACCAGCAGAGCCCGGACAGGGGGAAACACTGAAGCTTTCTTT.

This chain joins TRBV7-8 and TRBJ2-2; 8 nucleotides match TRBD2. The CDR3 consists of 17 residues. V lost 5 bases, J lost 3 bases, and 11 bases stayed unmatched. CDR1 SGHVS and CDR2 FQNEAQ come from the germline V gene. This CDR3 reads CASSTGTGTSYTGELFF. CDR3 nucleotide sequence: TGTGCCAGCAGCACTGGAACCGGGACTAGTTACACCGGGGAGCTGTTTTTT. Drawing the rest from reference TRBV7-8 and TRBJ2-2, the complete variable domain is GAGVSQSPRYKVAKRGQDVALRCDPISGHVSLFWYQQALGQGPEFLTYFQNEAQLDKSGLPSDRFFAERPEGSVSTLKIQRTQQEDSAVYLCASSTGTGTSYTGELFFGEGSRLTVL.

DNA for the CDR3: TGCGCCAGCAGCCAATTTCTAGCGGGAGGATATATAGGGGGATCTGAGCAGTACTTC. This codes for CASSQFLAGGYIGGSEQYF. The chain has TRBV5-1 and TRBJ2-7; 11 bases agree with TRBD2. V dropped 4 bases and J dropped 7; count of bases not matched to a gene: 22. Germline CDR1 is SGHRS and CDR2 is YFSETQ. This CDR3 contains 19 residues.

This clonotype was seen at least ten times. V usage is TRBV10-3 and J usage is TRBJ2-7, with 11 bases lining up with TRBD1. The germline gives CDR1 ENHRY, CDR2 SYGVKD. The CDR3 consists of 15 residues. The J segment lost 1 base and the V segment lost 6 bases, leaving 5 bases of the junction unmatched. CDR3 loop: CAIREGTGGSYEQYF. The CDR3 nucleotides read TGTGCCATCAGAGAAGGGACAGGGGGGTCCTACGAGCAGTACTTC.

This clonotype was seen more than once but under ten times. The rearrangement joins TRBV18 to TRBJ2-5, with 8 bases aligning to TRBD1. The CDR3 extends over 14 amino acids. V gave up 3 bases and J gave up 3 bases; unmatched junction bases: 3. Germline-derived CDR1 and CDR2 are KGHSH and LQKENI. CDR3 sequence reads: CASSPDRGKETQYF. The CDR3 DNA follows: TGTGCCAGCTCACCCGACAGGGGAAAAGAGACCCAGTACTTC.

In this sample, this clonotype turned up a few times. The rearrangement joins TRBV7-2 to TRBJ2-3, with 10 bases lining up with TRBD2. The germline CDR1 and CDR2 sequences are SGHTA and FQGNSA. The CDR3 consists of 17 residues. V lost 1 base and J lost 3; bases outside the gene matches: 7. The CDR3 loop is CASSLVVAGGSTDTQYF. The DNA of the CDR3 is TGTGCCAGCAGCTTAGTAGTAGCGGGAGGCTCGACAGATACGCAGTATTTT.

V and J are TRBV5-1 and TRBJ2-3; tentatively, D is TRBD1 (6 bases). CDR3 length: 16 residues. Per the germline V gene, CDR1 is SGHRS and CDR2 is YFSETQ. V shed 0 bases and J shed 2 bases, with 13 bases lying between them. CDR3 in amino acids: CASSLARDTYTDTQYF. The CDR3 DNA reads TGCGCCAGCAGCTTGGCCCGGGACACTTACACAGATACGCAGTATTTT.

A single count supports this clonotype. The CDR3 spells CASSKRGGLYEQYF. CDR3 coding DNA: TGTGCCAGCAGTAAAAGGGGGGGTCTCTACGAGCAGTACTTC. V and J are TRBV6-6 and TRBJ2-7, with TRBD2 as a possible D gene (7 bases). Germline V CDR1 and CDR2: MNHNY, SVGAGI (reference sequence). The CDR3 length is 14 residues. V was shortened by 5 bases and J by 3 bases, with 14 bases between the two germline ends.

This clonotype was detected ten times or more. This chain joins TRBV20-1 and TRBJ2-3; a weak D match, TRBD2 (5 bases). The CDR3 spans 15 residues. Trimming shortened V by 6 bases and J by 2 bases, and 18 bases separated the two germline ends. Germline CDR1 and CDR2: DFQATT and SNEGSKA (reference sequence). The CDR3 sequence is CSANSASFNTDTQYF. CDR3 bases: TGCAGTGCGAATAGCGCCAGTTTTAACACAGATACGCAGTATTTT.

V usage is TRBV6-1 and J usage is TRBJ1-2; D ambiguous. CDR1 MNHNS and CDR2 SASEGT come from the germline V gene. The V end lost 7 bases, the J end lost 8 bases, and 20 bases lay between the germline ends. The CDR3 consists of 14 residues. This CDR3 reads CASTLSPEAGGYTF. CDR3 in DNA: TGTGCCAGCACCCTATCCCCCGAGGCGGGGGGCTACACCTTC.

This clonotype was recorded at least ten times. The V and J genes are TRBV2 and TRBJ2-5; 9 nucleotides line up with TRBD1. CDR1 is SNHLY and CDR2 is FYNNEI in the germline V gene. V shed 3 bases, J shed 1 base, and the junction held 0 bases outside the gene matches. This CDR3 spans 14 amino acids. CDR3 sequence: CASSETGGQETQYF. The CDR3 DNA reads as TGTGCCAGCAGTGAGACAGGGGGCCAAGAGACCCAGTACTTC.

This clonotype was observed a few times. The V gene is TRBV2, the J gene TRBJ2-3; possibly TRBD1 for D (6 bases). From germline, CDR1 is SNHLY and CDR2 FYNNEI. This CDR3 has 15 residues. With 7 bases removed from V and 1 base from J, the gap between germline ends came to 15 bases. The CDR3, as DNA: TGTGCCAGCATCAGGGGCCCGGTGGGCACAGATACGCAGTATTTT. As protein: CASIRGPVGTDTQYF. The full variable domain, with the rest looked up from reference TRBV2 and TRBJ2-3, is EPEVTQTPSHQVTQMGQEVILRCVPISNHLYFYWYRQILGQKVEFLVSFYNNEISEKSEIFDDQFSVERPDGSNFTLKIRSTKLEDSAMYFCASIRGPVGTDTQYFGPGTRLTVL.

The chain couples TRBV20-1 to TRBJ1-5, with a possible D match to TRBD1 (6 bases). The CDR3 spans 15 residues. V was trimmed by 3 bases and J by 2 bases, leaving 14 bases between them. Germline V lookup: CDR1 DFQATT, CDR2 SNEGSKA (reference sequence). CDR3: CSASEGGVGNQPQHF. As DNA, the CDR3 is TGCAGTGCTAGTGAGGGGGGAGTAGGCAATCAGCCCCAGCATTTT.